The entry below gives a single T cell receptor (beta chain) sequence along with its context. Its specificity is not known. Germline trimming cut 5 bases from V and 0 bases from J; bases unmatched to any gene: 6. The germline V gene encodes CDR1 LGHDT and CDR2 YNNKEL (reference sequence). This CDR3 has 15 amino acids. Produced via immunoSEQ multiplex PCR; TCRdb's table is partial and in-frame only. The sample lists more than 95,000 clones; 88% were seen once. These data are taken from a study of T cell responses to AZD1222 COVID-19 vaccine. Across the study: Analysis merged second doses at about 4 or about 12 weeks. Overall study results and limits: All repertoire sampling was performed exclusively after the peak T cell response. White British people made up most donors, females outnumbered males, and clonal diversity was possibly underestimated. Just a handful of AZD1222 recipients tested seropositive at baseline.

The source material was peripheral blood, sampled on day 0 of AZD1222 vaccination. This clonotype was obtained from an adult in good health. V gene TRBV3-1 (or the pseudogene TRBV3-2) combines with J gene TRBJ1-2; 7 nucleotides match TRBD1. The CDR3 DNA follows: TGTGCCAGCAGCAAACAGGGGATCTCTAACTATGGCTACACCTTC. It yields the protein CASSKQGISNYGYTF.